This TCR beta chain was found in a study of T-cell memory formation after mild COVID-19. TCRdb itself ran the 5' RACE reads through MiXCR, one entry per CDR3 protein. The sample lists more than 200,000 distinct CDR3 sequences; about 17% were seen once. The CDR3 has 13 residues. V lost 7 bases and J 5 bases, leaving 12 bases between the germline ends. The germline V gene has CDR1 SNHLY and CDR2 FYNNEI. Sequenced: PBMCs or a T cell subset sorted from them (not recorded which). The receptor was derived from a man in his late teens or twenties who had mild COVID-19 (a few samples of this study predate the infection). Cell type and time point are not known. V gene TRBV2 combines with J gene TRBJ1-5; D is perhaps TRBD1 (5 bases). Here the CDR3 reads CASTEGEYQPQHF. In DNA form, the CDR3 reads TGTGCCAGCACAGAAGGGGAGTATCAGCCCCAGCATTTT.